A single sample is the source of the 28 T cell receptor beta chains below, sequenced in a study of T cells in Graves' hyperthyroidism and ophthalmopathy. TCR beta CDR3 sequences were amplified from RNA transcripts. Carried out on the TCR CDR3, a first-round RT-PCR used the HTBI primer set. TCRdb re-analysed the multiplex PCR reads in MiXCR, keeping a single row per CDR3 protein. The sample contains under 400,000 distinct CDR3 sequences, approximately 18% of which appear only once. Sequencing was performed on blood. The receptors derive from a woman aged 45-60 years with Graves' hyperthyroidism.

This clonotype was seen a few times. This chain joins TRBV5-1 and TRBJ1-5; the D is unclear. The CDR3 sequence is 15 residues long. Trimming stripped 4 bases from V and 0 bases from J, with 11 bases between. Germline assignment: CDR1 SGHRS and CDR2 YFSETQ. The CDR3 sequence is CASSPGLHSNQPQHF. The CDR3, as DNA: TGCGCCAGCAGCCCGGGCCTTCATAGCAATCAGCCCCAGCATTTT.

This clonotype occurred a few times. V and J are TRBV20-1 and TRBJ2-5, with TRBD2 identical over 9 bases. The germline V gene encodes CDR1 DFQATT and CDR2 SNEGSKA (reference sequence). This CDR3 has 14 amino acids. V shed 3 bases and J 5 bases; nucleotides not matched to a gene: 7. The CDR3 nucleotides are TGCAGTGCTAGCGACGCGGGGGGGTCGGAGACCCAGTACTTC. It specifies CSASDAGGSETQYF.

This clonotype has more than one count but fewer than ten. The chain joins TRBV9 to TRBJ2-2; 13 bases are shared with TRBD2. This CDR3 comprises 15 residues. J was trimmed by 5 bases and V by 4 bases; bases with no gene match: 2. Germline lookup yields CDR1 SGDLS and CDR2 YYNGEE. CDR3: CASSRLAGGTGELFF. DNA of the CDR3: TGTGCCAGCAGCCGACTAGCGGGGGGAACCGGGGAGCTGTTTTTT.

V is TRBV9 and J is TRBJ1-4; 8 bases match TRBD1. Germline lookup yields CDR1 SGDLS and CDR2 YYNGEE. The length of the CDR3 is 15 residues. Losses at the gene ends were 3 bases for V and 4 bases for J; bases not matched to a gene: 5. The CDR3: CASSGTTGDNEKLFF. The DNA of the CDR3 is TGTGCCAGCAGCGGAACGACAGGGGATAATGAAAAACTGTTTTTT.

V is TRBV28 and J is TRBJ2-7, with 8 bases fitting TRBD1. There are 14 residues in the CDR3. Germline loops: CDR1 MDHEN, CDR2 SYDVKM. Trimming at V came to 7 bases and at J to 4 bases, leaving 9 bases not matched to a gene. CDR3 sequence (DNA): TGTGCCAGCAAAAGGACAGGGTCGTTTTACGAGCAGTACTTC. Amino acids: CASKRTGSFYEQYF.

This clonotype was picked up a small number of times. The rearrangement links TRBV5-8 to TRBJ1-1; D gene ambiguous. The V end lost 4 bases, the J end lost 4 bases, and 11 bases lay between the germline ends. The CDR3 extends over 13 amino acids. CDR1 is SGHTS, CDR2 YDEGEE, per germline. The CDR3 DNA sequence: TGTGCCAGCAGCCTCCCAGCGAGCACTGAAGCTTTCTTT. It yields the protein CASSLPASTEAFF.

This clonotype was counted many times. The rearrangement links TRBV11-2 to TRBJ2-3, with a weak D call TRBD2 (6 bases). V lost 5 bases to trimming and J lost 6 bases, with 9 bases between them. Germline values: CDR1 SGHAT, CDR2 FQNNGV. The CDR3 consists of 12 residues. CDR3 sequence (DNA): TGTGCCAGCAGCGAGGAGGGGGATACGCAGTATTTT. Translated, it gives CASSEEGDTQYF.

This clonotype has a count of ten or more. The CDR3 loop reads CASSLTGAAEAFF. CDR3 DNA sequence: TGTGCCAGCAGCTTGACAGGGGCCGCTGAAGCTTTCTTT. This chain connects TRBV5-5 to TRBJ1-1; 7 nucleotides align to TRBD1. The V and J ends lost 1 base and 6 bases, in that order; junction bases with no gene match: 3. Germline values: CDR1 SGHKS, CDR2 YYEKEE (reference sequence). This CDR3 spans 13 amino acids.

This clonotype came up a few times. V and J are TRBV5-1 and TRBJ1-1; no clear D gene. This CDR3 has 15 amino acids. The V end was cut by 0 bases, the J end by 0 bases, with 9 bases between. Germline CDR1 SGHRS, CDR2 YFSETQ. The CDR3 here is CASSLDSTVNTEAFF. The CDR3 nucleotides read TGCGCCAGCAGCTTGGACAGTACGGTGAACACTGAAGCTTTCTTT.

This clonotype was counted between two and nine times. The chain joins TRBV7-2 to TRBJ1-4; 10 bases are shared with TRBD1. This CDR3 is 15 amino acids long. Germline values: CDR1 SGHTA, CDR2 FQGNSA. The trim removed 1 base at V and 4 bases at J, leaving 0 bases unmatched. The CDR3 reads CASSLGTGGNEKLFF. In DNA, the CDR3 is TGTGCCAGCAGCTTAGGGACAGGGGGTAATGAAAAACTGTTTTTT.

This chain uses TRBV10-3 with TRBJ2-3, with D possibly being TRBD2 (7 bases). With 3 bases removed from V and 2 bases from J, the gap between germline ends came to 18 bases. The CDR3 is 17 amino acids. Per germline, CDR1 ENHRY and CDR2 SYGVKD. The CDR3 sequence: CAISDILRGPNTDTQYF. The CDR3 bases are TGTGCCATCAGTGATATCTTGCGGGGGCCAAACACAGATACGCAGTATTTT.

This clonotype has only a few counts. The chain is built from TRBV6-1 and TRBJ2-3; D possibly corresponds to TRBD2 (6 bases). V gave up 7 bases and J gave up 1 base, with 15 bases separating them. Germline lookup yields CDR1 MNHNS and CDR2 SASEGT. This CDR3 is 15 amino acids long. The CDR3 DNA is TGTGCCAGCAAGGGTTTGCGGGGACGCACAGATACGCAGTATTTT. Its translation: CASKGLRGRTDTQYF.

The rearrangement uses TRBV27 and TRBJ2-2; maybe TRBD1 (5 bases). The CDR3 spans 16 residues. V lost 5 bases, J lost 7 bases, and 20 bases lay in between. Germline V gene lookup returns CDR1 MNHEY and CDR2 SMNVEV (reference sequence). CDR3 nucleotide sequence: TGTGCCAGCAGTCCCCGAGGATCGCAAGGGGTCGGGGAGCTGTTTTTT. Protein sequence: CASSPRGSQGVGELFF.

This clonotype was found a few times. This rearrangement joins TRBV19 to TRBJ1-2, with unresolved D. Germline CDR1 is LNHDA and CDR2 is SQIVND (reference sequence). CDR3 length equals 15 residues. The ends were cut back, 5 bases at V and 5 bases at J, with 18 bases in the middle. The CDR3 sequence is CASSLLDGSEYGYTF. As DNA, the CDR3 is TGTGCCAGTAGTCTCCTGGACGGATCCGAATATGGCTACACCTTC. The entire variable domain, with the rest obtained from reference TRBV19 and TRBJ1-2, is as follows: DGGITQSPKYLFRKEGQNVTLSCEQNLNHDAMYWYRQDPGQGLRLIYYSQIVNDFQKGDIAEGYSVSREKKESFPLTVTSAQKNPTAFYLCASSLLDGSEYGYTFGSGTRLTVV.

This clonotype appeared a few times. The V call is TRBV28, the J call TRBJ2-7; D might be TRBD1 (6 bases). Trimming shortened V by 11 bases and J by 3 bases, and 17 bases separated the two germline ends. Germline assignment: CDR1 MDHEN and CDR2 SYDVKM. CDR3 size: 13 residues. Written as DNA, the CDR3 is TGTGCCGCGGCCGGGACATACAACTACGAGCAGTACTTC. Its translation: CAAAGTYNYEQYF.

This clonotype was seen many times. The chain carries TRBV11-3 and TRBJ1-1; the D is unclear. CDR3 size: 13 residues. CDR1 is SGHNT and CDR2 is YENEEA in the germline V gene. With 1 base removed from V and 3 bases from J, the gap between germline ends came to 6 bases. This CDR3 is CASSLGEDTEAFF. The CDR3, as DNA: TGTGCCAGCAGCTTAGGCGAGGACACTGAAGCTTTCTTT.

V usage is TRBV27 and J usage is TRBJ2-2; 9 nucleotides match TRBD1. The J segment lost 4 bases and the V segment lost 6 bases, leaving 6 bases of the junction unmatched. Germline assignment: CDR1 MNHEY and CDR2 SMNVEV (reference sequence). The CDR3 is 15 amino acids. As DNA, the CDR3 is TGTGCCAGCAGGACCTACAGGGGGCCCACCGGGGAGCTGTTTTTT. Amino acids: CASRTYRGPTGELFF.

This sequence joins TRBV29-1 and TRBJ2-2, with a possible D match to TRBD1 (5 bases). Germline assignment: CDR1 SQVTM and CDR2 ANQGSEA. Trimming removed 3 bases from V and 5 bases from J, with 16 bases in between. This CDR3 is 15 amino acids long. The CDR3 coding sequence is TGCAGCGTTGAGGGGCCGGGCTCCTTTACCGGGGAGCTGTTTTTT. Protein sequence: CSVEGPGSFTGELFF.

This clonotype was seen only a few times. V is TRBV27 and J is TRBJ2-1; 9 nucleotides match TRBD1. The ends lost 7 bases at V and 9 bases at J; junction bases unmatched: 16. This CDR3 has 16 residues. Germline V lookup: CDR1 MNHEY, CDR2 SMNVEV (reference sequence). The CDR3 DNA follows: TGTGCCAGCACTCCTGAGACCGGGACAGGGTTGCGTGAGCAGTTCTTC. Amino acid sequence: CASTPETGTGLREQFF.

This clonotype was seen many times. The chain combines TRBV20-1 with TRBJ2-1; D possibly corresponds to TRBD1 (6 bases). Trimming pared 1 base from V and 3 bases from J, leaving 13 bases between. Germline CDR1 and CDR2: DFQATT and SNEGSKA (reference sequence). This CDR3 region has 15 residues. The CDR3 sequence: CSARGDTDGYNEQFF. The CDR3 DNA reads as TGCAGTGCTAGAGGGGACACTGACGGCTACAATGAGCAGTTCTTC.

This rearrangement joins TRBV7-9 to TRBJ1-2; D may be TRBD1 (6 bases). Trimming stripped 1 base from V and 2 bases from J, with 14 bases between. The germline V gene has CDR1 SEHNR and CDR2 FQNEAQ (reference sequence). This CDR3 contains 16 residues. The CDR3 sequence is CASSLGVHRENYGYTF. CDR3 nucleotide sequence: TGTGCCAGCAGCTTAGGGGTGCACAGGGAAAACTATGGCTACACCTTC.

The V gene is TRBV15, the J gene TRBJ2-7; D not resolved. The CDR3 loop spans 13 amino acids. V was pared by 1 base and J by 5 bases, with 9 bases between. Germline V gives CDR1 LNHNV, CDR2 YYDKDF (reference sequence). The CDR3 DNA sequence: TGTGCCACCAGCAGAGCGGCCCTTCACGAGCAGTACGTC. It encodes CATSRAALHEQYV.

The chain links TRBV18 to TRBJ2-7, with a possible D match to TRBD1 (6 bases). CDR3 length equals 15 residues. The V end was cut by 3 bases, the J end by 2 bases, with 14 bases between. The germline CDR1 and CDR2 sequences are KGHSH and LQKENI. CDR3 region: CASSPRTEITYEQYF. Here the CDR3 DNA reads TGTGCCAGCTCACCTCGGACAGAAATAACCTACGAGCAGTACTTC.

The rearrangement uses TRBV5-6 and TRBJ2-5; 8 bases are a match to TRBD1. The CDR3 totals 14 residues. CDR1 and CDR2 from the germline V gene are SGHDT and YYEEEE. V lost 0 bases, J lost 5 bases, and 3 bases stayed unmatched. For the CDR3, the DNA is TGTGCCAGCAGCTTGGCCGGGACAGGCGAGACCCAGTACTTC. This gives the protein CASSLAGTGETQYF.

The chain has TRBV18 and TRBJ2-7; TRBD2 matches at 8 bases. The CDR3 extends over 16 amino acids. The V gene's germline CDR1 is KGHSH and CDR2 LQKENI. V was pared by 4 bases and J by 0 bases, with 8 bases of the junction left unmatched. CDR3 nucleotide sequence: TGTGCCAGCTCACTCTCCGGGACTAGTAGCTCCTACGAGCAGTACTTC. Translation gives CASSLSGTSSSYEQYF.

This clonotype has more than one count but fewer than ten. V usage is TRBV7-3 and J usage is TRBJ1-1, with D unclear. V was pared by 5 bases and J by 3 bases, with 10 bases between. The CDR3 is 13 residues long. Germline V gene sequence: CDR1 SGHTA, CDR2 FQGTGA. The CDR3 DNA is TGTGCCAGCAGCAACGGCGGGGACACTGAAGCTTTCTTT. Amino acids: CASSNGGDTEAFF.

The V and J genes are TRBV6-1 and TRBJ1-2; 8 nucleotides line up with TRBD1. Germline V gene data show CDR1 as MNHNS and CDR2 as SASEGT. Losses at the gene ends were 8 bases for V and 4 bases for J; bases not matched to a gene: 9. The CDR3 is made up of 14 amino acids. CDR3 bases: TGTGCCAGCCAGGGACAGGAACTTGGCTATGGCTACACCTTC. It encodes CASQGQELGYGYTF.

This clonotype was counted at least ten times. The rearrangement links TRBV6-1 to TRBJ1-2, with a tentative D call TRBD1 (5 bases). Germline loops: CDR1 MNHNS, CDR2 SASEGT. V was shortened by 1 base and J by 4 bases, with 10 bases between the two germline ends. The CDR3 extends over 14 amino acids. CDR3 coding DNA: TGTGCCAGCAGTGAAGGCAGGGTTAGCTATGGCTACACCTTC. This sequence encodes CASSEGRVSYGYTF.